Reported below is one T cell receptor (beta chain). There are 15 residues in the CDR3. Germline-derived CDR1 and CDR2 are SGHTA and FQGNSA. V shed 1 base, J shed 2 bases, and the junction held 5 bases outside the gene matches. The sample originates from a study of T cells after somatic rescue of genetic block. Method: immunoSEQ multiplex PCR; TCRdb's copy keeps in-frame clones and lacks some. The data hold about 67,000 clones, with 90% to 95% observed a single time. V is TRBV7-2 and J is TRBJ2-7; 7 bases fit TRBD1. This TCR was recovered from a man in his forties. The sample taken for sequencing was peripheral blood mononuclear cells (PBMCs). The DNA of the CDR3 is TGTGCCAGCAGCTTAGATTGGGACAGCACCTACGAGCAGTACTTC. It encodes CASSLDWDSTYEQYF.